The 11 T cell receptor beta chains below all came from one sample that was sequenced in a study of radiation and T cells in renal cell carcinoma. Time point here: blood 4 weeks post-SBRT, at nephrectomy. As to treatment: 15 Gy SBRT to primary tumor, nephrectomy 4 weeks later. Using immunoSEQ multiplex PCR, the repertoire was profiled, and TCRdb retains in-frame clones only, with some absent. The repertoire consists of about 150,000 clones, with 75% to 90% occurring once and the leading ten covering less than 20%. The material was blood, obtained from a patient whose treatment included radiotherapy and nephrectomy. Source of these receptors: a woman between 50 and 59 years old with renal cell carcinoma.

The V gene is TRBV5-6, the J gene TRBJ1-3; D remains ambiguous. CDR3 size: 14 residues. Trimming stripped 0 bases from V and 0 bases from J, with 4 bases between. Germline values: CDR1 SGHDT, CDR2 YYEEEE. CDR3 loop: CASSLAVSGNTIYF. In DNA form, the CDR3 reads TGTGCCAGCAGCTTGGCAGTCTCTGGAAACACCATATATTTT.

This chain uses TRBV7-9 with TRBJ1-1; 10 bases align to TRBD1. Looked up from germline, CDR1 is SEHNR and CDR2 is FQNEAQ (reference sequence). The CDR3 is made up of 13 amino acids. The V gene end was trimmed by 4 bases and the J gene end by 4 bases; junction bases not matched to a gene: 0. The CDR3 region has the DNA TGTGCCAGCAGCTGGGACAGGGGCACTGAAGCTTTCTTT. This translates into CASSWDRGTEAFF.

This chain links TRBV30 with TRBJ2-7; possible D gene TRBD1, 6 bases. Trimming removed 0 bases at V and 5 bases at J, with 26 bases between. The CDR3 extends over 18 amino acids. The germline V gene encodes CDR1 GTSNPN and CDR2 SVGIG (reference sequence). CDR3 amino acids: CAWSVLPRLGQPGDEQYF. In nucleotides, the CDR3 is TGTGCCTGGAGTGTACTCCCGCGGCTGGGACAACCCGGGGACGAGCAGTACTTC. The full variable domain, completed using reference TRBV30 and TRBJ2-7, is SQTIHQWPATLVQPVGSPLSLECTVEGTSNPNLYWYRQAAGRGLQLLFYSVGIGQISSEVPQNLSASRPQDRQFILSSKKLLLSDSGFYLCAWSVLPRLGQPGDEQYFGPGTRLTVT.

The genes are TRBV6-1 and TRBJ2-2, with TRBD1 identical over 10 bases. The J segment lost 4 bases and the V segment lost 4 bases, leaving 3 bases of the junction unmatched. This CDR3 is built from 15 residues. Germline values: CDR1 MNHNS, CDR2 SASEGT. CDR3 in DNA: TGTGCCAGCAGTGTGACAGGGGGCACCACCGGGGAGCTGTTTTTT. Amino acids: CASSVTGGTTGELFF.

CDR3 loop: CASSLGLAGGYEQYF. CDR3 sequence (DNA): TGTGCCAGCAGCTTGGGACTAGCGGGGGGGTACGAGCAGTACTTC. V gene TRBV5-4 combines with J gene TRBJ2-5; 14 bases map to TRBD2. The last part of the DNA fits TRBJ2-7 better; the J call may be wrong. Germline CDR1 and CDR2: SGHNT and YYREEE (reference sequence). The CDR3 runs 15 residues.

V and J are TRBV28 and TRBJ1-1, with D uncertain. Germline V gene lookup returns CDR1 MDHEN and CDR2 SYDVKM. Trimming left V 7 bases short and J 1 base short, with 16 bases between. This CDR3 has 15 residues. DNA of the CDR3: TGTGCCAGCATCGCCCCGGACCGACAGAACACTGAAGCTTTCTTT. Its translation: CASIAPDRQNTEAFF.

This clone was seen more than once but under ten times. The chain uses TRBV7-9 and TRBJ1-1; a weak D match, TRBD1 (5 bases). Germline lookup yields CDR1 SEHNR and CDR2 FQNEAQ (reference sequence). CDR3 length: 14 amino acids. Trimming removed 3 bases at V and 7 bases at J, with 15 bases between. As DNA, the CDR3 is TGTGCCAGCAGCTTGGGCGGGACGGAGTATGAAGCTTTCTTT. This translates into CASSLGGTEYEAFF.

The sample holds a few counts of this clone. This chain uses TRBV4-3 with TRBJ1-1; D may be TRBD1 (5 bases). The CDR3 loop spans 13 amino acids. CDR1 LGHNA and CDR2 YSLEER come from the germline V gene. V lost 2 bases, J lost 8 bases, and 12 bases lay in between. The CDR3: CASSQRDESEAFF. The CDR3 nucleotides read TGCGCCAGCAGCCAACGGGACGAATCAGAAGCTTTCTTT.

This clone was counted once. This chain links TRBV27 with TRBJ1-3; D unresolved. V lost 2 bases, J lost 5 bases, and 7 bases lay in between. The CDR3 totals 13 residues. Germline assignment: CDR1 MNHEY and CDR2 SMNVEV (reference sequence). The CDR3: CASSLTARNTIYF. The CDR3 DNA reads as TGTGCCAGCAGTTTAACAGCTAGAAACACCATATATTTT.

V usage is TRBV7-2 and J usage is TRBJ2-1; 8 bases match TRBD2. Germline V gives CDR1 SGHTA, CDR2 FQGNSA. This CDR3 region has 15 residues. The trim removed 4 bases at V and 2 bases at J, leaving 4 bases unmatched. This CDR3 is CASSSTSGPYNEQFF. The DNA for the CDR3 is TGTGCCAGCAGCTCTACTAGCGGTCCCTACAATGAGCAGTTCTTC.

The rearrangement uses TRBV5-1 and TRBJ1-1, with TRBD1 matching over 7 bases. V was pared by 4 bases and J by 0 bases, with 3 bases of the junction left unmatched. Germline-derived CDR1 and CDR2 are SGHRS and YFSETQ. The CDR3 runs 14 residues. CDR3 sequence: CASSPTGMNTEAFF. The CDR3 DNA reads TGCGCCAGCAGCCCGACAGGGATGAACACTGAAGCTTTCTTT.